These T cell receptor beta chains were read from a single sample in a study of patients and donors after allogeneic stem cell transplantation. TCRdb analysed the RT-PCR reads with MiXCR anew, one entry per CDR3 protein. The sample holds fewer than 180,000 distinct CDR3 sequences; about 36% are singletons and the top ten take 50%. The sample comprised blood, either unsorted or a sorted T cell fraction (not recorded which). These receptors were obtained from a human donor who was either an allogeneic HSCT recipient or a stem cell or donor lymphocyte infusion donor (not recorded which). It is not recorded whose cells these are; they may come from a transplant donor. The CDR3 runs from the conserved cysteine through the conserved F or W. The D gene is left open where the match is weak. Not all rows give a size; the values are once, few, many and, for expanded clones, a class.

J gene,V gene,D gene,clone size,CDR3 length,CDR3 DNA,CDR3 protein
TRBJ2-1,TRBV12-3/TRBV12-4,-,-,14,TGTGCCAGCAGTTCGCAAGGGCAGGCCTGCGAGCAGTTCTTC,CASSSQGQACEQFF
TRBJ1-2,TRBV6-2/TRBV6-3,-,few,17,TGTGCCAGCAGTTACTCGATGTTCCCAGCGAGAAACTATGGCTACACCTTC,CASSYSMFPARNYGYTF
TRBJ2-3,TRBV7-3,TRBD2,few,14,TGTGCCAGCAGTCCCGGGGGGGAAACAGATACGCAGTATTTT,CASSPGGETDTQYF
TRBJ2-1,TRBV10-3,TRBD2,-,15,TGTGCCATCAGTGGAACGGTAGCGGGGTTGGATGAGCAGTTCTTC,CAISGTVAGLDEQFF
TRBJ2-2,TRBV12-3/TRBV12-4,TRBD1,-,15,TGTGCCAGCAGACTGGGACAGCTAAGCACCGGGGAGCTGTTTTTT,CASRLGQLSTGELFF
TRBJ1-2,TRBV6-2/TRBV6-3,-,few,13,TGTGCCTGGAGTGAAGGACTCAACTATGGCTACACCTTC,CAWSEGLNYGYTF
TRBJ1-5,TRBV29-1,-,-,16,TGCAGCGCCGACTCGTCCAGGGCCTGGAGCAATCAGCCCCAGCATTTT,CSADSSRAWSNQPQHF
TRBJ1-1,TRBV10-3,-,few,14,TGTGCCATCAGTGATGAGCAGCTGAACACTGAAGCTTTCTTT,CAISDEQLNTEAFF
TRBJ2-7,TRBV3-1,TRBD1,-,15,TGTGCCAGCAGCGTAGGCCCGACAGGGAGCTACGAGCAGTACTTC,CASSVGPTGSYEQYF
TRBJ1-3,TRBV12-3/TRBV12-4,TRBD1,-,13,TGTGCCAGCAGAAGGGACAGATTTAACACCATATATTTT,CASRRDRFNTIYF
TRBJ2-1,TRBV6-2/TRBV6-3,-,-,15,TGTGCCAGCAGTTACCTAAGACTAGAACACAATGAGCAGTTCTTC,CASSYLRLEHNEQFF
TRBJ1-1,TRBV5-5,-,-,12,TGTGCCGGGGGACATTTGAACACTGAAGCTTTCTTT,CAGGHLNTEAFF
TRBJ1-2,TRBV29-1,-,-,12,TGCAGCGTTGTCAGGGGAGGCTATGGCTACACCTTC,CSVVRGGYGYTF
TRBJ2-1,TRBV4-3,-,-,14,TGCGCCAGCAGCCAAGGAGGTCCTTACAATGAGCAGTTCTTC,CASSQGGPYNEQFF
TRBJ1-6,TRBV6-2/TRBV6-3,-,few,11,TGTGCCATTACGGACAGCGGGCCCCTCCACTTT,CAITDSGPLHF
TRBJ1-5,TRBV12-3/TRBV12-4,-,-,13,TGTGCCAGCAGGCCTCAGGGAGATCAGCCCCAGCATTTT,CASRPQGDQPQHF
TRBJ1-6,TRBV12-3/TRBV12-4,-,many,12,TGTGCCAGCAGTTTAGAGGTTTCACCCCTCCACTTT,CASSLEVSPLHF
TRBJ2-3,TRBV11-2,-,-,18,TGTGCCAGCAGCTTAGGGATTACGTGGGGGCGCCACACAGATACGCAGTATTTT,CASSLGITWGRHTDTQYF
TRBJ2-2,TRBV6-2/TRBV6-3,TRBD1,few,13,TGTGCCAGCACCCACACGGACAGGGTGGTGCTGTTTTTT,CASTHTDRVVLFF
TRBJ1-4,TRBV6-6,-,-,15,TGTGCCAGCAGTTTGACAACCTCAACTAATGAAAAACTGTTTTTT,CASSLTTSTNEKLFF